This T cell receptor beta chain was obtained from a study of B cell selection in AIRE deficiency. Overall study results and limits: AIRE-deficient Tconv and Treg repertoires matched healthy donors in TCRBV, CDR3 length, diversity. Healthy Tconv contained over 35% of shared healthy Treg sequences; only TCRbeta sequenced. About 30.6% of healthy-donor shared Treg TCRbeta sequences appeared in patient Tconv cells.

Concerning this clone: Its antigen is unknown.

Sorting defined conventional CD4 T cells as CD4+CD127+. Method: immunoSEQ multiplex PCR; TCRdb's copy keeps in-frame clones and lacks some. The profile shows approximately 19,000 clones, more than 95% of them singletons. Material: conventional CD4+ T cells sorted from PBMCs. This TCR was sampled from a human donor with AIRE deficiency.

The CDR3 here is CASSFRRGLEKLFF. CDR3 DNA: TGTGCCAGCAGTTTCCGCAGGGGGCTTGAAAAACTGTTTTTT. V and J are TRBV27 and TRBJ1-4; 8 positions match TRBD1. CDR1 is MNHEY and CDR2 is SMNVEV in the germline V gene (reference sequence). The J segment lost 7 bases and the V segment lost 3 bases, leaving 4 bases of the junction unmatched. This CDR3 region has 14 residues.